The present entry profiles one TCR beta chain with its context. The antigen remains unidentified. cDNA synthesis used the whole RNA isolate, giving expressed TCRB sequences. Average reads for naive, central memory and regulatory T cell samples were several million. The repertoire was sequenced with immunoSEQ multiplex PCR; TCRdb's copy has only in-frame clones and lacks some. This sample carries around 260,000 clones, roughly 20% of them seen once, and the ten largest clones take 0.025% to 0.035%. The data were obtained in a study of beta chain features in type 1 diabetes. Findings of the study overall: In cDNA sequencing, cells with high TCR expression could be over-represented. The VDJ junctions of type 1 diabetes patients carried fewer insertions and more deletions. Significant though moderate, a shortening of TCRB CDR3s appeared in all four CD4+ subsets of Type 1 diabetes patients.

Trimming cost V 6 bases and J 6 bases; bases outside gene matches: 4. Germline V gives CDR1 DFQATT, CDR2 SNEGSKA (reference sequence). The CDR3 spans 11 residues. This sequence was found in a woman in her forties with type 1 diabetes. Sample: naive CD4+ T cells from blood. This chain uses TRBV20-1 with TRBJ1-1; 7 bases fit TRBD1. CDR3 residues: CSATGVAEAFF. CDR3 in DNA: TGCAGTGCAACAGGGGTGGCTGAAGCTTTCTTT.